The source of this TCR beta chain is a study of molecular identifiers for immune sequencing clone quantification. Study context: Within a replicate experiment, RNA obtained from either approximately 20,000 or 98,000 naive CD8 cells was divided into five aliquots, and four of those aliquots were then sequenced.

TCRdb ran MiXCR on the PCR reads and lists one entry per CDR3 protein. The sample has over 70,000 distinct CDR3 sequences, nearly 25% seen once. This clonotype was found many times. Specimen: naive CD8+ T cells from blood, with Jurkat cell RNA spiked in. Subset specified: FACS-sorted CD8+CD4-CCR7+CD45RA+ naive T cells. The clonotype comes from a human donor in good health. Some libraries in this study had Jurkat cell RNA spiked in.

CDR3 nucleotide sequence: TGCGCCAGCAGCGAAGGCATGGGAGATACGCAGTATTTT. Protein product: CASSEGMGDTQYF. This chain connects TRBV4-3 to TRBJ2-3, with D unclear. The CDR3 runs 13 residues. V was trimmed by 5 bases and J by 5 bases, leaving 11 bases between them. CDR1 and CDR2 from the germline V gene are LGHNA and YSLEER.